These 10 T cell receptor beta chains originate from one sample sequenced in a study of shared clonotypes between healthy human individuals. Profiled with immunoSEQ multiplex PCR; TCRdb holds only in-frame clones, not every one. This sample carries some 500,000 clones, approximately 94% of them seen once, and the ten largest clones take about 0.06%. Input material: naive CD4+ T cells sorted from blood. Subset specified: CD45RA+ positively selected. These receptors came from a woman between 25 and 40 years old in good health.

The V gene is TRBV4-1, the J gene TRBJ2-2, with 16 nucleotides matching TRBD2. The CDR3 runs 20 residues. Germline lookup yields CDR1 MGHRA and CDR2 YSYEKL. V shed 3 bases and J 3 bases; nucleotides not matched to a gene: 10. This CDR3 is CASSHRPGTSGRVDTGELFF. CDR3 bases: TGCGCCAGCAGCCATCGTCCCGGGACTAGCGGGAGGGTGGACACCGGGGAGCTGTTTTTT.

The genes are TRBV6-1 and TRBJ2-1; 8 bases fit TRBD2. Looked up from germline, CDR1 is MNHNS and CDR2 is SASEGT. The CDR3 runs to 12 residues. V lost 10 bases and J lost 9; bases outside the gene matches: 8. CDR3 in DNA: TGTGCCACCGGGACTAGTTTGCCTGAGCAGTTCTTC. It yields the protein CATGTSLPEQFF.

The chain recombines TRBV5-1 with TRBJ2-6, with TRBD2 as a possible D gene (5 bases). From germline, CDR1 is SGHRS and CDR2 YFSETQ. This CDR3 contains 16 residues. Trimming stripped 4 bases from V and 12 bases from J, with 23 bases between. The CDR3 region has the DNA TGCGCCAGCAGCCCTGACTACATTCGGATTGAAGGCGTCCTGACTTTC. Its protein is CASSPDYIRIEGVLTF.

This chain uses TRBV19 with TRBJ2-7; TRBD2 might be the D (5 bases). Germline V gives CDR1 LNHDA, CDR2 SQIVND (reference sequence). The V and J ends lost 2 bases and 5 bases respectively, with 7 bases between them. This CDR3 has 12 amino acids. The CDR3 reads CASSITGNEQYF. The CDR3 DNA reads as TGTGCCAGTAGTATAACGGGGAACGAGCAGTACTTC. The variable domain in full, with the rest retrieved from reference TRBV19 and TRBJ2-7, is DGGITQSPKYLFRKEGQNVTLSCEQNLNHDAMYWYRQDPGQGLRLIYYSQIVNDFQKGDIAEGYSVSREKKESFPLTVTSAQKNPTAFYLCASSITGNEQYFGPGTRLTVT.

The DNA for the CDR3 is TGTGCCAGCCAGGGCGACCAAGAGACCCAGTACTTC. It is translated as CASQGDQETQYF. The chain has TRBV19 and TRBJ2-5; D possibly corresponds to TRBD1 (5 bases). V lost 9 bases, J lost 0 bases, and 8 bases lay in between. CDR1 and CDR2 (germline): LNHDA, SQIVND (reference sequence). This CDR3 has 12 residues.

Points on this clone: The sample holds other DNA sequences that translate to the same CDR3. The chain is built from TRBV28 and TRBJ1-2; no reliable D call. Germline-derived CDR1 and CDR2 are MDHEN and SYDVKM. V dropped 3 bases and J dropped 6 bases, with 8 bases sitting between them. CDR3 size: 12 residues. The CDR3 DNA reads TGTGCCAGCAGTTTCCCCGGGAATGGCTACACCTTC. It yields the protein CASSFPGNGYTF.

V usage is TRBV28 and J usage is TRBJ1-1; 10 nucleotides agree with TRBD1. The junction had 5 bases not matched to a gene; V was cut back by 6 bases and J by 1 base. CDR1 is MDHEN, CDR2 SYDVKM, per germline. The CDR3 is 15 residues long. Here the CDR3 reads CASRGTGASNTEAFF. CDR3 nucleotides: TGTGCCAGCAGGGGGACAGGGGCTTCGAACACTGAAGCTTTCTTT. The whole variable domain, remainder taken from reference TRBV28 and TRBJ1-1, is DVKVTQSSRYLVKRTGEKVFLECVQDMDHENMFWYRQDPGLGLRLIYFSYDVKMKEKGDIPEGYSVSREKKERFSLILESASTNQTSMYLCASRGTGASNTEAFFGQGTRLTVV.

Turning to this clone: Other nucleotide sequences in the sample specify the same CDR3. The chain couples TRBV7-2 to TRBJ2-7, with unresolved D. The CDR3 is made up of 14 amino acids. V gave up 1 base and J gave up 1 base, with 8 bases separating them. CDR1 is SGHTA, CDR2 FQGNSA, per germline. CDR3 nucleotide sequence: TGTGCCAGCAGCTTAGTGGAAAGTTCCTACGAGCAGTACTTC. It yields the protein CASSLVESSYEQYF. Supplemented by reference TRBV7-2 and TRBJ2-7, the full variable domain reads GAGVSQSPSNKVTEKGKDVELRCDPISGHTALYWYRQSLGQGLEFLIYFQGNSAPDKSGLPSDRFSAERTGGSVSTLTIQRTQQEDSAVYLCASSLVESSYEQYFGPGTRLTVT.

V and J are TRBV18 and TRBJ1-5, with D possibly matching TRBD1 (6 bases). This CDR3 comprises 17 residues. V was cut by 6 bases and J by 2 bases, with 20 bases left in between. Germline lookup yields CDR1 KGHSH and CDR2 LQKENI. DNA of the CDR3: TGTGCCAGCTCGCCCCAGGGTAGGGGGGATGGCAATCAGCCCCAGCATTTT. This encodes CASSPQGRGDGNQPQHF. The complete variable domain, with remaining parts taken from reference TRBV18 and TRBJ1-5, reads NAGVMQNPRHLVRRRGQEARLRCSPMKGHSHVYWYRQLPEEGLKFMVYLQKENIIDESGMPKERFSAEFPKEGPSILRIQQVVRGDSAAYFCASSPQGRGDGNQPQHFGDGTRLSIL.

V gene TRBV2 combines with J gene TRBJ1-5, with D maybe TRBD1 (5 bases). Germline-derived CDR1 and CDR2 are SNHLY and FYNNEI. Trimming stripped 6 bases from V and 9 bases from J, with 18 bases between. The CDR3 loop spans 14 amino acids. CDR3 loop: CASRLTGGGGPQHF. The CDR3 coding sequence is TGTGCCAGCAGACTCACAGGTGGGGGAGGGCCCCAGCATTTT.